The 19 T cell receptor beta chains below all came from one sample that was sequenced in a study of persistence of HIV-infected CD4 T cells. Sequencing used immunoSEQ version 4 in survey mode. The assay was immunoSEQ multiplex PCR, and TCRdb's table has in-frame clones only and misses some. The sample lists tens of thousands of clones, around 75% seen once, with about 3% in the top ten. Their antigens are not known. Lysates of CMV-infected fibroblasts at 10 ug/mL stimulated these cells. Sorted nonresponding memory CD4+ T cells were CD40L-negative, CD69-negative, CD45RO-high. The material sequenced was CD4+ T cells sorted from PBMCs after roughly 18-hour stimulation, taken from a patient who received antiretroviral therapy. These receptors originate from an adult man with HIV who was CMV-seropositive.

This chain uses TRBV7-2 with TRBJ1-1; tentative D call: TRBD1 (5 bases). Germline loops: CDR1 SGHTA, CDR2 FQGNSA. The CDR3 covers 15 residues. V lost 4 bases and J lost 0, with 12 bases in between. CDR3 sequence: CASSSNGGMNTEAFF. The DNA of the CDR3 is TGTGCCAGCAGCTCCAACGGGGGTATGAACACTGAAGCTTTCTTT.

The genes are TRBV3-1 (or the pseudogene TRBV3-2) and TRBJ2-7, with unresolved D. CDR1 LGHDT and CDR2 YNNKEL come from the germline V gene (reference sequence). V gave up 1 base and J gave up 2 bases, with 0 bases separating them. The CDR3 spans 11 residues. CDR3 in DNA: TGTGCCAGCAGCCAAGCCTACGAGCAGTACTTC. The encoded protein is CASSQAYEQYF.

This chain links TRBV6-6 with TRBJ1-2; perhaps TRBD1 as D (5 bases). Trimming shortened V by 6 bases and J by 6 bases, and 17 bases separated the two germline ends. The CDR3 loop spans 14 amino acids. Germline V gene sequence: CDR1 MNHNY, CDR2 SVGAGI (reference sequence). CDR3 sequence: CASSQGRVLDGYTF. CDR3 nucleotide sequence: TGTGCCAGCAGCCAGGGTAGAGTTCTAGATGGCTACACCTTC.

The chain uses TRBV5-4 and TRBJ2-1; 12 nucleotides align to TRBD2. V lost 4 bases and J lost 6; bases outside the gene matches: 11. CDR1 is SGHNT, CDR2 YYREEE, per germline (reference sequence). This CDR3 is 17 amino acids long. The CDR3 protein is CASSPFAWTSGTNEQFF. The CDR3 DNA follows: TGTGCCAGCAGCCCATTCGCCTGGACTAGCGGGACCAATGAGCAGTTCTTC.

The CDR3 bases are TGTGCCAGCCAACGAGGAGGCCACACCGGGGAGCTGTTTTTT. Its translation is CASQRGGHTGELFF. The chain couples TRBV7-9 to TRBJ2-2, with D perhaps matching TRBD2 (5 bases). The germline gives CDR1 SEHNR, CDR2 FQNEAQ (reference sequence). The CDR3 has 14 residues. Trimming took 8 bases from V and 3 from J, leaving 13 bases between them.

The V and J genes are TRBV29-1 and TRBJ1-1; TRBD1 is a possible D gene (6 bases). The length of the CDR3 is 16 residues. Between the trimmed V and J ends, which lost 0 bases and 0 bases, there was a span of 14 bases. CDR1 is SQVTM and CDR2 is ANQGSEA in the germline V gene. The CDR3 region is CSVEDLGQTMNTEAFF. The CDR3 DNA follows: TGCAGCGTTGAAGATCTAGGACAGACCATGAACACTGAAGCTTTCTTT.

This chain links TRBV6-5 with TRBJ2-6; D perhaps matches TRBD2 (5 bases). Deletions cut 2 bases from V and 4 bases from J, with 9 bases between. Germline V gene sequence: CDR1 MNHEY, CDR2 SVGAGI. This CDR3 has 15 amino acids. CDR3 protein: CASSYRGFGANVLTF. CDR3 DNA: TGTGCCAGCAGTTACCGGGGTTTCGGGGCCAACGTCCTGACTTTC.

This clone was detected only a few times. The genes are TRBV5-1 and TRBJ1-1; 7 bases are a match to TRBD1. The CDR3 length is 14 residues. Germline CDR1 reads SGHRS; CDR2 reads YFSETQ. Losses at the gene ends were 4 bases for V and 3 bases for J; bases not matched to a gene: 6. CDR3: CASSLTTGDTEAFF. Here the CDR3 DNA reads TGCGCCAGCAGCCTAACAACAGGGGACACTGAAGCTTTCTTT.

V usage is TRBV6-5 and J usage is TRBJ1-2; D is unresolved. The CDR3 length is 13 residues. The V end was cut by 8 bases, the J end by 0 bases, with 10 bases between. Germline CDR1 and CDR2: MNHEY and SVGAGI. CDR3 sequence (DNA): TGTGCCAGCGGGAGGGCACCTAACTATGGCTACACCTTC. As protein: CASGRAPNYGYTF.

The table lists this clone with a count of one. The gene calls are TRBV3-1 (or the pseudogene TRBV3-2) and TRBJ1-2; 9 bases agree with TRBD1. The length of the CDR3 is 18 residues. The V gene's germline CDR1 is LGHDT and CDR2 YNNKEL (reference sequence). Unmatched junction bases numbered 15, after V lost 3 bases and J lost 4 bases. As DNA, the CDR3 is TGTGCCAGCAGCCACAAGCCAGGACAGGGGAGTTTCCTCTATGGCTACACCTTC. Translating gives CASSHKPGQGSFLYGYTF.

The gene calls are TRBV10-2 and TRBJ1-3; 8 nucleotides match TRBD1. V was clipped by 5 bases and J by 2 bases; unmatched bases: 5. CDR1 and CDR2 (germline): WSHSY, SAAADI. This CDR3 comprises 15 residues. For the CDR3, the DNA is TGCGCCAGCAGTTTGGACAGGGTAGCTGGAAACACCATATATTTT. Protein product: CASSLDRVAGNTIYF.

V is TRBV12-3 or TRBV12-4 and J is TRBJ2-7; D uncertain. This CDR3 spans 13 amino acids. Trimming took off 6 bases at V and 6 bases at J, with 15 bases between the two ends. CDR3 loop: CASSTRAAIEQYF. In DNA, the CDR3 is TGTGCCAGCAGCACCCGGGCGGCTATCGAGCAGTACTTC.

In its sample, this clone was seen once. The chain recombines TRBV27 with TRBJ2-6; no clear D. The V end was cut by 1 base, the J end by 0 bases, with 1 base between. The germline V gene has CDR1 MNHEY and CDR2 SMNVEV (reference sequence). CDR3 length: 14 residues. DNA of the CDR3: TGTGCCAGCAGTTTATTCTCTGGGGCCAACGTCCTGACTTTC. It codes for CASSLFSGANVLTF.

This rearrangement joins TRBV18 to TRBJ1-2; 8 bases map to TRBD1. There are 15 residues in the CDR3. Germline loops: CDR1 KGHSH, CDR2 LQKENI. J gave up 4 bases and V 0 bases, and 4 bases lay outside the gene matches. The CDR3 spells CASSPPGTGVYGYTF. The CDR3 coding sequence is TGTGCCAGCTCACCACCGGGGACAGGCGTCTATGGCTACACCTTC. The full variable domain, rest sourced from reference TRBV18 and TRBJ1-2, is NAGVMQNPRHLVRRRGQEARLRCSPMKGHSHVYWYRQLPEEGLKFMVYLQKENIIDESGMPKERFSAEFPKEGPSILRIQQVVRGDSAAYFCASSPPGTGVYGYTFGSGTRLTVV.

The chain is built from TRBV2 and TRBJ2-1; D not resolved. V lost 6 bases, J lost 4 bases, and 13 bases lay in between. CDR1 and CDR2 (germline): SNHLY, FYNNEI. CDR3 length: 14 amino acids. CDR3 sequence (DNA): TGTGCCAGCAGGGTCGCCAACCTTTACAATGAGCAGTTCTTC. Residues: CASRVANLYNEQFF.

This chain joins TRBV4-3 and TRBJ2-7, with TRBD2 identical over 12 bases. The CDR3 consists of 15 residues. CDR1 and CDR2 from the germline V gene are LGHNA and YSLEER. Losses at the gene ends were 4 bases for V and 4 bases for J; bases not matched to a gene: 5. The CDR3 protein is CASSPRLAGEYEQYF. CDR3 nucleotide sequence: TGCGCCAGCAGCCCTAGACTAGCGGGAGAGTACGAGCAGTACTTC.

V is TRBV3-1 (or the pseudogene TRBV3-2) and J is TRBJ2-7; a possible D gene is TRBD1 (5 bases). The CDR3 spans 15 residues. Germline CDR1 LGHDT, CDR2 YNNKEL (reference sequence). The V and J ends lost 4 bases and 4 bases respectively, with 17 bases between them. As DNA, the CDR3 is TGTGCCAGCAGCCTCGTCCAGGGAAGTGGTTACGAGCAGTACTTC. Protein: CASSLVQGSGYEQYF.

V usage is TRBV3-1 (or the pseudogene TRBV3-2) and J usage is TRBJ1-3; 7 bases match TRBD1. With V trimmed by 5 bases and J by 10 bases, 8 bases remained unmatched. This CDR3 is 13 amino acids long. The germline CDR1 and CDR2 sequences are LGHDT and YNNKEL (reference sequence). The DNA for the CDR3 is TGTGCCAGCAGCACCCGACAGGGTGAAACCATATATTTT. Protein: CASSTRQGETIYF.

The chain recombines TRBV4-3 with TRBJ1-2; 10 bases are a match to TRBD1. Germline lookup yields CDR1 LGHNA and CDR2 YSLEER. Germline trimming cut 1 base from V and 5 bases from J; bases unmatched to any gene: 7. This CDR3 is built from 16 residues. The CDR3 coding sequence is TGCGCCAGCAGCCAAGCTGGACAGGGGGGCTTATATGGCTACACCTTC. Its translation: CASSQAGQGGLYGYTF.